Sequencing of this T cell receptor beta chain was carried out in a study of cytomegalovirus exposure and HLA in healthy donors. As for the study in general: Early on, a data release was issued that held approximately 92 million unique TCRs from HLA-typed donors.

Primers included in the PCR were 60 Vbeta and 13 Jbeta primers. Sequenced by immunoSEQ multiplex PCR; TCRdb stores in-frame clones only, minus some. The sample gives more than 150,000 clones, roughly 80% of which show up once; approximately 6.3% is in the top ten. The CDR3 extends over 16 amino acids. The V gene end was trimmed by 4 bases and the J gene end by 4 bases; junction bases not matched to a gene: 13. Germline values: CDR1 LNHDA, CDR2 SQIVND (reference sequence). The source of this sequence is a man in his forties in good health and CMV-seropositive. The genes are TRBV19 and TRBJ2-7; 7 positions agree with TRBD1. Sequencing input: PBMCs. CDR3: CASSRITGTVIYEQYF. DNA of the CDR3: TGTGCCAGTAGTAGGATTACCGGGACAGTAATTTACGAGCAGTACTTC.